What follows are 12 T cell receptor beta chains derived from one specimen sequenced in a study of blood T cell repertoires in COVID-19. This table comes from immunoSEQ multiplex PCR, and its TCRdb copy is limited to in-frame clones, with some not included. The repertoire consists of around 480,000 clones, with roughly nine tenths occurring once and the leading ten covering about 0.75%. The specimen sequenced was PBMCs or T cells enriched from blood (not recorded which). The receptors shown here come from a woman between 18 and 29 years old who had recovered from COVID-19.

The genes are TRBV11-2 and TRBJ1-1; D gene uncertain. The V end was cut by 5 bases, the J end by 1 base, with 14 bases between. The CDR3 is 15 residues long. Germline CDR1 reads SGHAT; CDR2 reads FQNNGV. CDR3 DNA: TGTGCCAGCAGCCTGGATTGGGCAGAGAACACTGAAGCTTTCTTT. Its translation: CASSLDWAENTEAFF.

The rearrangement uses TRBV19 and TRBJ2-1; 9 nucleotides line up with TRBD1. The V gene's germline CDR1 is LNHDA and CDR2 SQIVND (reference sequence). The CDR3 runs to 15 residues. The V segment lost 4 bases and the J segment 9 bases; nucleotides outside the gene matches: 10. The CDR3 region has the DNA TGTGCCAGTAGTACAGGACAGGGGTTATCGGGTGAGCAGTTCTTC. This gives the protein CASSTGQGLSGEQFF. Filled out from reference TRBV19 and TRBJ2-1, the complete variable domain reads DGGITQSPKYLFRKEGQNVTLSCEQNLNHDAMYWYRQDPGQGLRLIYYSQIVNDFQKGDIAEGYSVSREKKESFPLTVTSAQKNPTAFYLCASSTGQGLSGEQFFGPGTRLTVL.

The CDR3 spells CASSPGTGGEKLFF. CDR3 DNA: TGCGCCAGCAGTCCAGGAACCGGAGGTGAAAAACTGTTTTTT. The V gene is TRBV4-1, the J gene TRBJ1-4, with unresolved D. V was shortened by 6 bases and J by 7 bases, with 15 bases between the two germline ends. Germline CDR1 MGHRA, CDR2 YSYEKL. This CDR3 is 14 amino acids long.

This chain links TRBV7-3 with TRBJ2-2, with unresolved D. Germline V lookup: CDR1 SGHTA, CDR2 FQGTGA. Deletions cut 1 base from V and 6 bases from J, with 6 bases between. The CDR3 is made up of 13 amino acids. CDR3 DNA sequence: TGTGCCAGCAGCTTAATAGAGGCCGGGGAGCTGTTTTTT. It is translated as CASSLIEAGELFF.

Concerning this clone: At one of its ends the junction is not consistent with the germline gene, which may arise from a read error. The chain is built from TRBV10-1 and TRBJ1-1; tentative D call: TRBD1 (5 bases). Germline V lookup: CDR1 WNHNN, CDR2 SYGVQD (reference sequence). This CDR3 spans 13 amino acids. The CDR3 sequence: CASSESPDTKAFF. The CDR3 DNA is TGCGCCAGCAGTGAGTCGCCGGACACTAAAGCTTTCTTT.

This clone occurred once. V and J are TRBV7-9 and TRBJ2-1; no reliable D call. The CDR3 has 14 residues. V was clipped by 5 bases and J by 7 bases, with 15 bases between them. Germline CDR1 SEHNR, CDR2 FQNEAQ (reference sequence). The chain's CDR3 is CASSTVGLANEQFF. CDR3 coding DNA: TGTGCCAGCAGCACCGTAGGTTTAGCTAATGAGCAGTTCTTC.

V usage is TRBV28 and J usage is TRBJ2-7, with a weak D call TRBD1 (5 bases). V lost 5 bases and J lost 4, with 9 bases in between. CDR1 and CDR2 from the germline V gene are MDHEN and SYDVKM. The CDR3 is 12 residues long. The CDR3 region is CASSTDSYEQYF. The DNA for the CDR3 is TGTGCCAGCAGTACAGACAGTTACGAGCAGTACTTC.

This clone came up once. This chain uses TRBV18 with TRBJ2-6; D may be TRBD1 (6 bases). Germline loops: CDR1 KGHSH, CDR2 LQKENI. V dropped 3 bases and J dropped 1 base, with 13 bases sitting between them. The CDR3 is made up of 17 amino acids. Written as DNA, the CDR3 is TGTGCCAGCTCACCGGAGACAGGCCGTTCTGGGGCCAACGTCCTGACTTTC. This codes for CASSPETGRSGANVLTF.

The CDR3 here is CASTPDRGRSYNSPLHF. CDR3 nucleotides: TGTGCCAGCACCCCGGACAGGGGAAGGTCCTATAATTCACCCCTCCACTTT. The V gene is TRBV27, the J gene TRBJ1-6, with TRBD1 matching 9 bases. Germline V gene sequence: CDR1 MNHEY, CDR2 SMNVEV (reference sequence). The CDR3 length is 17 residues. V lost 7 bases to trimming and J lost 1 base; unmatched junction nucleotides: 8.

DNA for the CDR3: TGTGCCAGCAGCCCGACAGGGAGCACAGATACGCAGTATTTT. Translated: CASSPTGSTDTQYF. The genes are TRBV7-3 and TRBJ2-3, with TRBD1 matching 7 bases. Germline-derived CDR1 and CDR2 are SGHTA and FQGTGA. This CDR3 spans 14 amino acids. The V and J ends lost 5 bases and 0 bases, in that order; junction bases with no gene match: 2. Drawing the rest from reference TRBV7-3 and TRBJ2-3, the complete variable domain is GAGVSQTPSNKVTEKGKYVELRCDPISGHTALYWYRQSLGQGPEFLIYFQGTGAADDSGLPNDRFFAVRPEGSVSTLKIQRTERGDSAVYLCASSPTGSTDTQYFGPGTRLTVL.

The CDR3 nucleotides are TGTGCCAGTGGACTAGCGGGCCAAGAGACCCAGTACTTC. Translated: CASGLAGQETQYF. The chain carries TRBV19 and TRBJ2-5; 11 bases agree with TRBD2. The germline V gene has CDR1 LNHDA and CDR2 SQIVND (reference sequence). The CDR3 has 13 amino acids. Trimming at V came to 8 bases and at J to 1 base, leaving 0 bases not matched to a gene.

The rearrangement joins TRBV19 to TRBJ1-3; 10 bases align to TRBD1. The CDR3 contains 12 residues. CDR1 is LNHDA, CDR2 SQIVND, per germline (reference sequence). Unmatched junction bases numbered 5, after V lost 10 bases and J lost 8 bases. This CDR3 is CATMDRGDTIYF. The CDR3 DNA reads TGTGCCACTATGGACAGGGGGGACACCATATATTTT.